Here is one TCR beta chain with its context. Its antigen is still unknown. The time point is: persistent/refractory GD, antithyroid drugs over 5 years with positive TRAb. Making the TCR library involved RNA that had been extracted from PBMCs. As collected, the peripheral blood samples measured 8 to 9 milliliters each and went into EDTA tubes. CDR1 is SEHNR, CDR2 FQNEAQ, per germline (reference sequence). Trimming cost V 3 bases and J 7 bases, with 6 bases left between them. The CDR3 runs 11 residues. Combining iRepertoire HTBI primers with Arm-PCR of CDR3 regions, the authors built TCR beta libraries. TCRdb used MiXCR to reprocess the multiplex PCR reads, holding one entry per CDR3 protein. The sample shows over 350,000 distinct CDR3 sequences, 20% of them seen only once. This entry is derived from a study of regulatory T cells in long-lasting Graves disease. Study-wide findings and caveats: The sample size was small, and this may have reduced accuracy. Persistent Graves' patients showed less TCR diversity than newly diagnosed patients showed. Those with persistent disease had in common more public clonotypes (about 3,000) than new patients (approximately 970).

The chain recombines TRBV7-9 with TRBJ1-2, with D uncertain. Specimen: peripheral blood mononuclear cells (PBMCs), collected when the disease was refractory, from a patient treated with antithyroid drugs. This TCR was recovered from a female donor with Graves disease. CDR3 loop: CASSLDFGYTF. The CDR3 nucleotides read TGTGCCAGCAGCTTGGATTTTGGCTACACCTTC.